One and the same sample provided the 32 T cell receptor beta chains below, sequenced in a study of regulatory T cells in long-lasting Graves disease. Assembly of TCR beta libraries relied on iRepertoire HTBI primers together with Arm-PCR of CDR3 regions. TCRdb processed the multiplex PCR reads anew with MiXCR; each CDR3 protein has one entry. The data hold around 450,000 distinct CDR3 sequences, with more than 13% observed a single time. Noted time point: newly diagnosed GD, antithyroid drugs for less than 3 months. PBMC-extracted RNA yielded the TCR library. These data were likewise used in another study, on T cells in Graves' hyperthyroidism and ophthalmopathy.

Sequencing was performed on peripheral blood mononuclear cells (PBMCs), taken at new diagnosis, from a patient treated with antithyroid drugs. The receptor set was obtained from a woman in her 30s with Graves disease.

This clonotype was picked up many times. The rearrangement joins TRBV30 to TRBJ2-1; D uncertain. The CDR3 runs to 16 residues. Trimming cost V 0 bases and J 3 bases, with 15 bases left between them. Germline V gene sequence: CDR1 GTSNPN, CDR2 SVGIG (reference sequence). CDR3 in amino acids: CAWSVAIPVGYNEQFF. In DNA, the CDR3 is TGTGCCTGGAGTGTTGCCATCCCCGTGGGCTACAATGAGCAGTTCTTC. The variable domain in full, completed from reference TRBV30 and TRBJ2-1, reads SQTIHQWPATLVQPVGSPLSLECTVEGTSNPNLYWYRQAAGRGLQLLFYSVGIGQISSEVPQNLSASRPQDRQFILSSKKLLLSDSGFYLCAWSVAIPVGYNEQFFGPGTRLTVL.

This clonotype was observed a handful of times. J is TRBJ1-1 and V is TRBV19, with 7 nucleotides matching TRBD1. Germline lookup yields CDR1 LNHDA and CDR2 SQIVND (reference sequence). CDR3 length equals 18 residues. Germline trimming cut 5 bases from V and 7 bases from J; bases unmatched to any gene: 22. In nucleotides, the CDR3 is TGTGCCAGTAGTGGGACAGTGACAGATTTGATTGGGTTCGATGAAGCTTTCTTT. Its translation: CASSGTVTDLIGFDEAFF.

This clonotype was counted many times. The gene calls are TRBV7-9 and TRBJ2-3; TRBD2 agrees at 9 bases. CDR1 SEHNR and CDR2 FQNEAQ come from the germline V gene (reference sequence). After removal of 8 bases from V and 2 bases from J, the junction contained 8 bases not matched to a gene. This CDR3 region has 15 residues. CDR3 protein: CASVLSGSPTDTQYF. As DNA, the CDR3 is TGTGCCAGCGTTCTTAGCGGGAGCCCCACAGATACGCAGTATTTT.

This clonotype was counted at least ten times. The V call is TRBV5-5, the J call TRBJ1-3, with a weak D call TRBD1 (5 bases). The V and J ends lost 0 bases and 4 bases respectively, with 5 bases between them. CDR3 length: 13 residues. The germline V gene has CDR1 SGHKS and CDR2 YYEKEE (reference sequence). Here the CDR3 DNA reads TGTGCCAGCAGCTTGGCAGGGGGAAACACCATATATTTT. Residues: CASSLAGGNTIYF.

This clonotype occurred many times. The chain employs TRBV11-2 and TRBJ2-3, with 8 positions matching TRBD2. CDR3 length: 15 residues. V lost 4 bases, J lost 6 bases, and 9 bases stayed unmatched. Germline V gives CDR1 SGHAT, CDR2 FQNNGV. The CDR3 coding sequence is TGTGCCAGCAGCTCCCCCGGGAGGGGGGGTGATACGCAGTATTTT. Its translation: CASSSPGRGGDTQYF.

In its sample, this clonotype was seen many times. The chain links TRBV6-5 to TRBJ2-1; possibly TRBD1 for D (5 bases). This CDR3 has 14 amino acids. Trimming left V 4 bases short and J 11 bases short, with 18 bases between. The germline V gene has CDR1 MNHEY and CDR2 SVGAGI. This CDR3 is CASSSPYDSDQQFF. The CDR3 DNA follows: TGTGCCAGCAGTTCGCCCTATGACAGTGATCAGCAGTTCTTC.

This clonotype was observed at least ten times. The chain recombines TRBV20-1 with TRBJ2-7; the D is unclear. V was shortened by 6 bases and J by 2 bases, with 23 bases between the two germline ends. The CDR3 has 16 amino acids. Germline loops: CDR1 DFQATT, CDR2 SNEGSKA (reference sequence). Here the CDR3 reads CSARSVTETDTYEQYF. The CDR3 nucleotides read TGCAGTGCCAGATCAGTGACTGAGACGGATACCTACGAGCAGTACTTC.

The chain has TRBV5-1 and TRBJ2-7; possible D gene TRBD1, 5 bases. The CDR3 consists of 15 residues. Germline V gene data show CDR1 as SGHRS and CDR2 as YFSETQ. The V end lost 7 bases, the J end lost 2 bases, and 19 bases lay between the germline ends. CDR3 sequence reads: CASRLGPKGAYEQYF. As DNA, the CDR3 is TGCGCCAGCCGGCTCGGGCCGAAAGGGGCCTACGAGCAGTACTTC.

The rearrangement joins TRBV15 to TRBJ1-4; 12 positions match TRBD1. The CDR3 sequence is 18 residues long. The J segment lost 4 bases and the V segment lost 1 base, leaving 7 bases of the junction unmatched. Germline assignment: CDR1 LNHNV and CDR2 YYDKDF (reference sequence). Here the CDR3 reads CATSRVPGQGALNEKLFF. The CDR3, as DNA: TGTGCCACCAGCAGAGTGCCGGGACAGGGGGCCCTTAATGAAAAACTGTTTTTT.

There are many counts of this clonotype. CDR3 region: CASSLGLRTAYEQYF. CDR3 coding DNA: TGCGCCAGCAGCTTGGGTTTGAGGACGGCCTACGAGCAGTACTTC. The chain recombines TRBV5-1 with TRBJ2-7, with D unresolved. CDR1 and CDR2 (germline): SGHRS, YFSETQ. The CDR3 contains 15 residues. The V gene lost 0 bases and the J gene lost 2 bases, with 12 bases spanning the gap.

The V gene is TRBV12-3 or TRBV12-4, the J gene TRBJ1-6; D is perhaps TRBD1 (5 bases). The ends were cut back, 3 bases at V and 10 bases at J, with 13 bases in the middle. The length of the CDR3 is 14 residues. Here the CDR3 DNA reads TGTGCCAGCAGTTTTAGGCAGGGCGGGTCACCCCTCCACTTT. This gives the protein CASSFRQGGSPLHF.

This chain links TRBV9 with TRBJ2-7; TRBD1 aligns across 9 bases. This CDR3 comprises 17 residues. J gave up 3 bases and V 3 bases, and 13 bases lay outside the gene matches. Germline V gives CDR1 SGDLS, CDR2 YYNGEE. In DNA, the CDR3 is TGTGCCAGCAGCGCCGGAGGGACAGGGTTACGGGGCTACGAGCAGTACTTC. Translated: CASSAGGTGLRGYEQYF. Filled out from reference TRBV9 and TRBJ2-7, the complete variable domain reads DSGVTQTPKHLITATGQRVTLRCSPRSGDLSVYWYQQSLDQGLQFLIQYYNGEERAKGNILERFSAQQFPDLHSELNLSSLELGDSALYFCASSAGGTGLRGYEQYFGPGTRLTVT.

This clonotype was seen ten or more times. V and J are TRBV2 and TRBJ1-6; 7 bases are shared with TRBD1. The CDR3 is 14 amino acids. V trimming: 5 bases; J trimming: 5 bases; junction bases outside the gene matches: 3. Germline loops: CDR1 SNHLY, CDR2 FYNNEI. CDR3 sequence: CASSLTGDNSPLHF. In DNA form, the CDR3 reads TGTGCCAGCAGTCTAACAGGGGATAATTCACCCCTCCACTTT. The full variable domain, completed using reference TRBV2 and TRBJ1-6, is EPEVTQTPSHQVTQMGQEVILRCVPISNHLYFYWYRQILGQKVEFLVSFYNNEISEKSEIFDDQFSVERPDGSNFTLKIRSTKLEDSAMYFCASSLTGDNSPLHFGNGTRLTVT.

This clonotype was observed a few times. The V call is TRBV20-1, the J call TRBJ2-1; 11 positions match TRBD2. Germline trimming cut 0 bases from V and 6 bases from J; bases unmatched to any gene: 13. The germline V gene encodes CDR1 DFQATT and CDR2 SNEGSKA (reference sequence). The CDR3 has 18 amino acids. CDR3 coding DNA: TGCAGTGCTAGAGATCGGGTGGAGGCTAGCGGGAGGATCAATGAGCAGTTCTTC. Encoded protein: CSARDRVEASGRINEQFF.

This clonotype has at least ten counts. The chain links TRBV19 to TRBJ2-2; D is unresolved. V lost 1 base to trimming and J lost 4 bases, with 7 bases between them. The CDR3 loop spans 14 amino acids. Germline CDR1 reads LNHDA; CDR2 reads SQIVND (reference sequence). CDR3 nucleotide sequence: TGTGCCAGTAGTATAGGGTCAGGCACCGGGGAGCTGTTTTTT. It translates to CASSIGSGTGELFF. The variable domain in full, with the rest retrieved from reference TRBV19 and TRBJ2-2, is DGGITQSPKYLFRKEGQNVTLSCEQNLNHDAMYWYRQDPGQGLRLIYYSQIVNDFQKGDIAEGYSVSREKKESFPLTVTSAQKNPTAFYLCASSIGSGTGELFFGEGSRLTVL.

This chain links TRBV24-1 with TRBJ2-5; D possibly corresponds to TRBD1 (6 bases). The CDR3 totals 15 residues. The germline V and J ends were trimmed by 3 bases and 3 bases, with 13 bases remaining between them. Germline V lookup: CDR1 KGHDR, CDR2 SFDVKD. The CDR3 sequence is CATSDGQRTEETQYF. The CDR3 DNA reads as TGTGCCACCAGTGATGGACAAAGGACAGAAGAGACCCAGTACTTC.

This clonotype was observed many times. The chain recombines TRBV28 with TRBJ2-7; weak D call: TRBD1 (5 bases). Trimming took 4 bases from V and 2 from J, leaving 18 bases between them. CDR3 length: 16 residues. The germline V gene has CDR1 MDHEN and CDR2 SYDVKM. The CDR3 DNA is TGTGCCAGCAGTTCTCCGATCGTCCAGGGTACCTACGAGCAGTACTTC. Protein: CASSSPIVQGTYEQYF.

This clonotype has at least ten counts. The chain uses TRBV20-1 and TRBJ1-6; no clear D. The length of the CDR3 is 12 residues. V dropped 4 bases and J dropped 9 bases, with 10 bases sitting between them. Germline lookup yields CDR1 DFQATT and CDR2 SNEGSKA (reference sequence). CDR3 protein: CSAMKRSSPLHF. CDR3 coding DNA: TGCAGTGCTATGAAAAGAAGTTCACCCCTCCACTTT.

This chain links TRBV9 with TRBJ1-2, with unresolved D. The CDR3 has 13 residues. The germline gives CDR1 SGDLS, CDR2 YYNGEE. The V and J ends lost 0 bases and 2 bases respectively, with 5 bases between them. The CDR3 bases are TGTGCCAGCAGCGTAGCCAGCAACTATGGCTACACCTTC. As protein: CASSVASNYGYTF.

The genes are TRBV5-6 and TRBJ2-2; TRBD1 might be the D (5 bases). Germline V lookup: CDR1 SGHDT, CDR2 YYEEEE. Trimming took off 6 bases at V and 4 bases at J, with 16 bases between the two ends. The CDR3 runs to 15 residues. Here the CDR3 DNA reads TGTGCCAGCAACCTAATAGGGGTCGGCACCGGGGAGCTGTTTTTT. This encodes CASNLIGVGTGELFF.

This clonotype was seen ten or more times. The chain combines TRBV6-1 with TRBJ1-1; D may be TRBD1 (5 bases). This CDR3 has 13 amino acids. CDR1 MNHNS and CDR2 SASEGT come from the germline V gene. Trimming took off 1 base at V and 4 bases at J, with 7 bases between the two ends. CDR3: CASSEGRGTEAFF. CDR3 bases: TGTGCCAGCAGTGAAGGAAGGGGCACTGAAGCTTTCTTT.

The chain has TRBV6-4 and TRBJ1-2; D gene ambiguous. Trimming stripped 3 bases from V and 7 bases from J, with 15 bases between. The germline V gene encodes CDR1 MRHNA and CDR2 SNTAGT. The CDR3 contains 14 residues. The CDR3 reads CASSEIFGQTGYTF. CDR3 nucleotides: TGTGCCAGCAGTGAAATCTTTGGGCAGACTGGCTACACCTTC.

This clonotype was seen more than once but under ten times. The chain is built from TRBV6-5 and TRBJ2-7; 12 positions match TRBD2. CDR1 MNHEY and CDR2 SVGAGI come from the germline V gene. Trimming cost V 1 base and J 7 bases; bases outside gene matches: 20. CDR3 length equals 20 residues. The DNA of the CDR3 is TGTGCCAGCAGTTACTTATCCTCTAGCGGGAGGGCCGGGAGGTTGCGTGAGCAGTACTTC. As protein: CASSYLSSSGRAGRLREQYF.

This clonotype was detected many times. The chain couples TRBV28 to TRBJ1-1; no clear D. V lost 1 base, J lost 2 bases, and 11 bases lay in between. CDR3 size: 15 residues. CDR1 and CDR2 (germline): MDHEN, SYDVKM. CDR3 protein: CASSLLPALNTEAFF. CDR3 in DNA: TGTGCCAGCAGTTTATTGCCAGCCCTAAACACTGAAGCTTTCTTT.

The sample holds many counts of this clonotype. This chain joins TRBV6-1 and TRBJ1-1; the D is unclear. CDR1 MNHNS and CDR2 SASEGT come from the germline V gene. The CDR3 sequence is 14 residues long. V was cut by 8 bases and J by 2 bases, with 15 bases left in between. The CDR3 DNA follows: TGTGCCAGCTCTAAGCGCGGGAGAAACACTGAAGCTTTCTTT. Encoded protein: CASSKRGRNTEAFF.

There are a few counts of this clonotype. The chain has TRBV2 and TRBJ1-4; no reliable D call. Deletions cut 6 bases from V and 8 bases from J, with 16 bases between. The CDR3 contains 14 residues. Germline V gene lookup returns CDR1 SNHLY and CDR2 FYNNEI. The DNA of the CDR3 is TGTGCCAGCAGGAAAAATAAGATTGAAGAAAAACTGTTTTTT. Translated: CASRKNKIEEKLFF.

This clonotype was seen repeatedly, ten times or more. V and J are TRBV6-1 and TRBJ1-2, with 8 nucleotides matching TRBD1. After removal of 8 bases from V and 3 bases from J, the junction contained 5 bases not matched to a gene. Germline V gene data show CDR1 as MNHNS and CDR2 as SASEGT. This CDR3 has 13 residues. CDR3: CASVGQGDYGYTF. The CDR3 DNA reads as TGTGCCAGCGTAGGACAGGGCGACTATGGCTACACCTTC.

This clonotype was seen repeatedly, ten times or more. The gene calls are TRBV2 and TRBJ1-5, with D perhaps matching TRBD1 (5 bases). The CDR3 is 14 residues long. Trimming took off 9 bases at V and 2 bases at J, with 14 bases between the two ends. Germline V gene data show CDR1 as SNHLY and CDR2 as FYNNEI. The CDR3 region is CASAFQGGNQPQHF. The DNA for the CDR3 is TGTGCCAGTGCTTTTCAGGGCGGCAATCAGCCCCAGCATTTT. The whole variable domain, remainder taken from reference TRBV2 and TRBJ1-5, is EPEVTQTPSHQVTQMGQEVILRCVPISNHLYFYWYRQILGQKVEFLVSFYNNEISEKSEIFDDQFSVERPDGSNFTLKIRSTKLEDSAMYFCASAFQGGNQPQHFGDGTRLSIL.

The chain joins TRBV4-1 to TRBJ2-1; tentatively, D is TRBD2 (6 bases). The germline V gene encodes CDR1 MGHRA and CDR2 YSYEKL. The CDR3 is 18 residues long. V lost 1 base and J 3 bases, leaving 19 bases between the germline ends. The CDR3 sequence is CASSQAQLRDSSYNEQFF. The CDR3 DNA follows: TGCGCCAGCAGCCAAGCCCAGCTCCGGGACTCCAGCTACAATGAGCAGTTCTTC.

The chain has TRBV19 and TRBJ1-2, with D uncertain. V lost 5 bases, J lost 0 bases, and 10 bases lay in between. This CDR3 is built from 14 residues. Per the germline V gene, CDR1 is LNHDA and CDR2 is SQIVND (reference sequence). Written as DNA, the CDR3 is TGTGCCAGTAGTCCACAGCCGACTAACTATGGCTACACCTTC. Amino acid sequence: CASSPQPTNYGYTF.

This clonotype occurred a few times. The V gene is TRBV20-1, the J gene TRBJ2-7; 12 bases map to TRBD2. The ends lost 2 bases at V and 6 bases at J; junction bases unmatched: 8. The CDR3 sequence is 15 residues long. Germline assignment: CDR1 DFQATT and CDR2 SNEGSKA (reference sequence). This CDR3 reads CSARLRTSGIGEQYF. CDR3 nucleotides: TGCAGTGCTAGATTAAGGACTAGCGGGATCGGCGAGCAGTACTTC.

V gene TRBV10-2 combines with J gene TRBJ2-7, with 9 bases that match TRBD2. CDR1 and CDR2 from the germline V gene are WSHSY and SAAADI. The CDR3 length is 12 residues. With 4 bases clipped from V and 5 bases from J, the junction kept 0 bases outside the gene matches. CDR3 protein: CASSGLADEQYF. CDR3 coding DNA: TGCGCCAGCAGTGGACTAGCGGACGAGCAGTACTTC.